A single sample gave rise to the 25 T cell receptor beta chains below, sequenced in a study of control samples from healthy donors and cancer patients. Profiled with immunoSEQ multiplex PCR; TCRdb holds only in-frame clones, not every one. The profile covers some 80,000 clones, with over 80% appearing a single time and approximately 5.8% taken by the ten largest. Sequenced: blood. The receptors shown here come from a woman aged 60-70 years in good health.

The V gene is TRBV5-4, the J gene TRBJ1-1, with a possible D match to TRBD1 (5 bases). The CDR3 covers 13 residues. Germline V gene lookup returns CDR1 SGHNT and CDR2 YYREEE (reference sequence). Deletions cut 3 bases from V and 1 base from J, with 7 bases between. CDR3 DNA sequence: TGTGCCAGCAGCTACGACAGGAACACTGAAGCTTTCTTT. It yields the protein CASSYDRNTEAFF.

This rearrangement joins TRBV29-1 to TRBJ1-1; possibly TRBD1 for D (5 bases). The germline V gene has CDR1 SQVTM and CDR2 ANQGSEA. V dropped 7 bases and J dropped 7 bases, with 13 bases sitting between them. The CDR3 has 11 residues. CDR3 in DNA: TGCAGCGCCGACCGACAGCATGAAGCTTTCTTT. Residues: CSADRQHEAFF.

V and J are TRBV3-1 (or the pseudogene TRBV3-2) and TRBJ2-1, with D perhaps matching TRBD1 (5 bases). Trimming cost V 4 bases and J 3 bases, with 7 bases left between them. The V gene's germline CDR1 is LGHDT and CDR2 YNNKEL (reference sequence). This CDR3 region has 13 residues. DNA of the CDR3: TGTGCCAGCAGCCCCACAGGCTACAATGAGCAGTTCTTC. Translation gives CASSPTGYNEQFF.

This chain links TRBV7-2 with TRBJ2-1; possible D gene TRBD2, 6 bases. Trimming removed 1 base from V and 9 bases from J, with 16 bases in between. This CDR3 is built from 15 residues. Germline CDR1 and CDR2: SGHTA and FQGNSA. The DNA for the CDR3 is TGTGCCAGCAGCTTAGTGTCGGGAGTGGCCGGTGAGCAGTTCTTC. Its protein product is CASSLVSGVAGEQFF.

V and J are TRBV7-8 and TRBJ1-1, with D possibly being TRBD1 (6 bases). Germline CDR1 is SGHVS and CDR2 is FQNEAQ. Trimming left V 3 bases short and J 2 bases short, with 13 bases between. This CDR3 region has 15 residues. The DNA for the CDR3 is TGTGCCAGCAGCTTTACAGGGACCATCAACACTGAAGCTTTCTTT. As protein: CASSFTGTINTEAFF. The whole variable domain, filled in from reference TRBV7-8 and TRBJ1-1, reads GAGVSQSPRYKVAKRGQDVALRCDPISGHVSLFWYQQALGQGPEFLTYFQNEAQLDKSGLPSDRFFAERPEGSVSTLKIQRTQQEDSAVYLCASSFTGTINTEAFFGQGTRLTVV.

The V call is TRBV5-1, the J call TRBJ2-3; 7 nucleotides align to TRBD1. V lost 4 bases to trimming and J lost 4 bases; unmatched junction nucleotides: 15. The CDR3 has 17 residues. From germline, CDR1 is SGHRS and CDR2 YFSETQ. CDR3 nucleotide sequence: TGCGCCAGCAGCCCGGGGACAGCCCCAGGGACCGCAGATACGCAGTATTTT. Translation: CASSPGTAPGTADTQYF.

The rearrangement links TRBV19 to TRBJ2-1; D is possibly TRBD2 (5 bases). There are 14 residues in the CDR3. The germline V and J ends were trimmed by 7 bases and 0 bases, with 10 bases remaining between them. CDR1 is LNHDA and CDR2 is SQIVND in the germline V gene (reference sequence). The CDR3 sequence is CASNAGYSYNEQFF. The CDR3 nucleotides are TGTGCCAGTAACGCGGGTTACTCCTACAATGAGCAGTTCTTC.

To note about this clone: The sample has other DNA sequences that encode this CDR3 too. V and J are TRBV12-3 or TRBV12-4 and TRBJ2-5; TRBD2 matches at 8 bases. CDR3 length equals 13 residues. Trimming cost V 7 bases and J 2 bases; bases outside gene matches: 3. The CDR3 region is CASTQRGQETQYF. CDR3 nucleotide sequence: TGTGCCAGCACCCAGCGGGGGCAAGAGACCCAGTACTTC.

This chain links TRBV5-4 with TRBJ2-1; the match to TRBD2 covers 12 bases. In germline, CDR1 is SGHNT, CDR2 YYREEE (reference sequence). Germline trimming cut 3 bases from V and 10 bases from J; bases unmatched to any gene: 5. The CDR3 is 14 amino acids. CDR3 amino acids: CASSWGLAGKEQFF. DNA of the CDR3: TGTGCCAGCAGCTGGGGACTAGCGGGCAAAGAGCAGTTCTTC.

The chain employs TRBV11-2 and TRBJ1-4; 8 nucleotides match TRBD1. In germline, CDR1 is SGHAT, CDR2 FQNNGV. The CDR3 consists of 15 residues. The V segment lost 5 bases and the J segment 6 bases; nucleotides outside the gene matches: 8. CDR3 coding DNA: TGTGCCAGCAGCCCCCCCGCAGGGGGCGATGAAAAACTGTTTTTT. Translation: CASSPPAGGDEKLFF.

The chain is built from TRBV19 and TRBJ2-3; 7 bases agree with TRBD1. The germline V gene encodes CDR1 LNHDA and CDR2 SQIVND (reference sequence). The V gene end was trimmed by 10 bases and the J gene end by 4 bases; junction bases not matched to a gene: 11. CDR3 size: 14 residues. CDR3 residues: CATSRGTSSDTQYF. The CDR3 DNA reads TGTGCCACCTCCAGGGGGACCTCGTCAGATACGCAGTATTTT.

The chain combines TRBV10-1 with TRBJ1-1; 7 bases agree with TRBD1. CDR3 size: 14 residues. With 6 bases clipped from V and 5 bases from J, the junction kept 9 bases outside the gene matches. The V gene's germline CDR1 is WNHNN and CDR2 SYGVQD (reference sequence). The CDR3 region is CASSSNRGLTEAFF. Written as DNA, the CDR3 is TGCGCCAGCAGCTCAAATAGGGGGCTTACTGAAGCTTTCTTT.

This sequence joins TRBV6-1 and TRBJ1-4, with 9 bases fitting TRBD1. V shed 2 bases and J 6 bases; nucleotides not matched to a gene: 4. The CDR3 length is 15 residues. Per the germline V gene, CDR1 is MNHNS and CDR2 is SASEGT. The CDR3 region is CASSEPGQGYEKLFF. The CDR3, as DNA: TGTGCCAGCAGTGAACCGGGACAGGGATATGAAAAACTGTTTTTT.

This rearrangement joins TRBV18 to TRBJ2-2; possibly TRBD2 for D (6 bases). This CDR3 has 18 amino acids. Trimming stripped 3 bases from V and 1 base from J, with 18 bases between. CDR1 and CDR2 (germline): KGHSH, LQKENI. The CDR3 spells CASSPPATTSLNTGELFF. The CDR3 nucleotides are TGTGCCAGCTCACCGCCGGCTACGACTAGTCTGAACACCGGGGAGCTGTTTTTT.

V is TRBV11-2 and J is TRBJ1-1; D perhaps matches TRBD1 (5 bases). Between the trimmed V and J ends, which lost 4 bases and 5 bases, there was a span of 11 bases. The CDR3 sequence is 13 residues long. Germline V gene sequence: CDR1 SGHAT, CDR2 FQNNGV. Here the CDR3 reads CASSYQQVTEAFF. The CDR3 region has the DNA TGTGCCAGCAGCTACCAACAGGTAACTGAAGCTTTCTTT.

V is TRBV4-1 and J is TRBJ1-4, with a weak D call TRBD1 (6 bases). V was trimmed by 2 bases and J by 6 bases, leaving 10 bases between them. This CDR3 contains 14 residues. Germline values: CDR1 MGHRA, CDR2 YSYEKL. CDR3 in DNA: TGCGCCAGCAGCCAATCCGGGACATATGAAAAACTGTTTTTT. Its protein product is CASSQSGTYEKLFF.

CDR3 in amino acids: CASRMRFNSPLHF. CDR3 nucleotide sequence: TGTGCCAGTAGAATGAGGTTTAATTCACCCCTCCACTTT. The V call is TRBV19, the J call TRBJ1-6; D is unresolved. CDR3 length: 13 residues. V was clipped by 6 bases and J by 6 bases, with 9 bases between them. CDR1 is LNHDA, CDR2 SQIVND, per germline (reference sequence).

This clone was seen only once. The rearrangement uses TRBV2 and TRBJ2-3; tentatively, D is TRBD1 (6 bases). CDR3 size: 15 residues. Germline loops: CDR1 SNHLY, CDR2 FYNNEI. Trimming took off 5 bases at V and 4 bases at J, with 16 bases between the two ends. CDR3 sequence: CASSLTTSGADTQYF. The DNA of the CDR3 is TGTGCCAGCAGTCTAACAACGTCAGGGGCAGATACGCAGTATTTT.

The V and J genes are TRBV27 and TRBJ1-1, with 10 bases matching TRBD1. Losses at the gene ends were 6 bases for V and 6 bases for J; bases not matched to a gene: 4. Germline V gene data show CDR1 as MNHEY and CDR2 as SMNVEV (reference sequence). This CDR3 has 13 residues. As DNA, the CDR3 is TGTGCCAGCAGCCGACAGGGGGCTGCTGAAGCTTTCTTT. Residues: CASSRQGAAEAFF.

V usage is TRBV27 and J usage is TRBJ2-3; D is possibly TRBD2 (5 bases). Germline V gene data show CDR1 as MNHEY and CDR2 as SMNVEV (reference sequence). This CDR3 contains 15 residues. Trimming stripped 5 bases from V and 1 base from J, with 13 bases between. CDR3 in amino acids: CASSPRAGGTDTQYF. CDR3 bases: TGTGCCAGCAGTCCGCGAGCCGGGGGCACAGATACGCAGTATTTT.

About this clone itself: The junction does not match germline at one end; this may be a read error. The chain joins TRBV28 to TRBJ1-2; perhaps TRBD1 as D (6 bases). Germline lookup yields CDR1 MDHEN and CDR2 SYDVKM. This CDR3 is 12 amino acids long. The CDR3 DNA reads TGTGCCAGCAGGGGCCAGGGGCCGCTGCGTAGCTTC. Translating it yields CASRGQGPLRSF.

In DNA form, the CDR3 reads TGTGCCAGCAGTCTATCCGAACTAGCGGGAGGGAGGGAGACCCAGTACTTC. As protein: CASSLSELAGGRETQYF. The chain joins TRBV28 to TRBJ2-5, with TRBD2 matching over 13 bases. The germline gives CDR1 MDHEN, CDR2 SYDVKM. This CDR3 region has 17 residues. V lost 5 bases to trimming and J lost 5 bases; unmatched junction nucleotides: 11.

The chain joins TRBV10-3 to TRBJ2-3, with TRBD1 matching 10 bases. Germline-derived CDR1 and CDR2 are ENHRY and SYGVKD. The V gene end was trimmed by 6 bases and the J gene end by 3 bases; junction bases not matched to a gene: 3. This CDR3 is 14 amino acids long. The CDR3 nucleotides are TGTGCCATCAGAACGGGACAGGGGACAGATACGCAGTATTTT. It specifies CAIRTGQGTDTQYF.

This clone appeared once. The same CDR3 can be traced to other DNA sequences in this sample. The chain couples TRBV28 to TRBJ1-1; D may be TRBD1 (5 bases). The CDR3 is 14 amino acids. The V and J ends lost 5 bases and 4 bases respectively, with 14 bases between them. From germline, CDR1 is MDHEN and CDR2 SYDVKM. This chain's CDR3 is CASSPGGSGTEAFF. DNA for the CDR3: TGTGCCAGCAGTCCCGGGGGTTCGGGCACTGAAGCTTTCTTT.

The chain uses TRBV12-3 or TRBV12-4 and TRBJ1-2; maybe TRBD1 (5 bases). The CDR3 has 11 amino acids. Trimming took 1 base from V and 10 from J, leaving 7 bases between them. As DNA, the CDR3 is TGTGCCAGCAGTTTAGTAGGGGACTACACCTTC. Protein product: CASSLVGDYTF.